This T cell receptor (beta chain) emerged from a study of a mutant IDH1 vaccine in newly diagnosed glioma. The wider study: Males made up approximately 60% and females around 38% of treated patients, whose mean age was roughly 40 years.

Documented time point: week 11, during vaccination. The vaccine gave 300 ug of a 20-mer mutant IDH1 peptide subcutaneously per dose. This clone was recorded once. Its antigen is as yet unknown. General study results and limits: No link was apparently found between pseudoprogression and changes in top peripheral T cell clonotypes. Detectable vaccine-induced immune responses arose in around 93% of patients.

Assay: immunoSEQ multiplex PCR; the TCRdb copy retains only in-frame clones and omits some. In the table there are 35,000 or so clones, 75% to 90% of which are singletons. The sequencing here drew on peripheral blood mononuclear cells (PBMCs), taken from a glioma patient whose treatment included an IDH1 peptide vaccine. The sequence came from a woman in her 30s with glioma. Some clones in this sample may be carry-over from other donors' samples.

The CDR3 coding sequence is TGTGCCATCTCGTCACAGGGAGGGGCGGACACCGGGGAGCTGTTTTTT. It specifies CAISSQGGADTGELFF. The V call is TRBV10-3, the J call TRBJ2-2, with D possibly being TRBD2 (7 bases). CDR3 size: 16 residues. V lost 8 bases to trimming and J lost 3 bases, with 19 bases between them. From germline, CDR1 is ENHRY and CDR2 SYGVKD.